The next 30 T cell receptor beta chains were all read from a single sample in a study of OX40 agonist ivuxolimab in advanced cancers. Sequenced by immunoSEQ multiplex PCR; TCRdb stores in-frame clones only, minus some. The table lists around 44,000 clones, approximately 84% of them singletons. The starting material was CD4+ or CD8+ T cells sorted from blood, obtained in a trial of the OX40 agonist ivuxolimab. The receptors here all came from an adult with an advanced solid tumor such as melanoma, head and neck, liver or kidney cancer.

The chain couples TRBV7-9 to TRBJ2-1, with a tentative D call TRBD1 (6 bases). The CDR3 spans 14 residues. Germline V gene sequence: CDR1 SEHNR, CDR2 FQNEAQ (reference sequence). Trimming pared 3 bases from V and 4 bases from J, leaving 10 bases between. The CDR3 nucleotides read TGTGCCAGCAGCTTTCGGACAGTATACAATGAGCAGTTCTTC. Residues: CASSFRTVYNEQFF.

This chain uses TRBV4-2 with TRBJ1-1, with D unclear. The CDR3 runs 13 residues. The ends were cut back, 4 bases at V and 5 bases at J, with 11 bases in the middle. Germline CDR1 LGHNA, CDR2 YNFKEQ. CDR3: CASSPWPGTEAFF. The CDR3 DNA reads as TGTGCCAGCAGCCCCTGGCCTGGGACTGAAGCTTTCTTT.

This sequence joins TRBV6-1 and TRBJ2-5; D is unclear. The V end was cut by 2 bases, the J end by 5 bases, with 6 bases between. The CDR3 spans 12 residues. Germline V CDR1 and CDR2: MNHNS, SASEGT. The CDR3 loop reads CASSEFLETQYF. For the CDR3, the DNA is TGTGCCAGCAGTGAATTTCTGGAGACCCAGTACTTC.

This chain connects TRBV6-1 to TRBJ2-5, with TRBD2 matching 7 bases. The CDR3 is 12 residues long. Looked up from germline, CDR1 is MNHNS and CDR2 is SASEGT. V lost 5 bases, J lost 4 bases, and 1 base stayed unmatched. The CDR3 here is CASSTGGETQYF. The DNA of the CDR3 is TGTGCCAGCAGTACGGGGGGAGAGACCCAGTACTTC.

The gene calls are TRBV4-1 and TRBJ2-5; 7 nucleotides line up with TRBD1. The J call may be in error: the DNA end matches TRBJ2-7 better. Per germline, CDR1 MGHRA and CDR2 YSYEKL. There are 15 residues in the CDR3. The CDR3 nucleotides read TGCGCCAGCAGCCAAGTGAGGGGGCAGGGGTACGAGCAGTACTTC. This gives the protein CASSQVRGQGYEQYF.

The CDR3 DNA reads TGTGCCAGCAGTTTTTGGGGACAGGGGGCGCCTCACGAGCAGTACTTC. Translating it yields CASSFWGQGAPHEQYF. The chain joins TRBV28 to TRBJ2-7, with TRBD1 matching over 12 bases. The length of the CDR3 is 16 residues. CDR1 and CDR2 (germline): MDHEN, SYDVKM. Trimming at V came to 3 bases and at J to 5 bases, leaving 8 bases not matched to a gene. Combining the CDR3 with reference TRBV28 and TRBJ2-7 gives the whole variable domain DVKVTQSSRYLVKRTGEKVFLECVQDMDHENMFWYRQDPGLGLRLIYFSYDVKMKEKGDIPEGYSVSREKKERFSLILESASTNQTSMYLCASSFWGQGAPHEQYFGPGTRLTVT.

A word on this clone: Other nucleotide sequences from this sample produce the same CDR3. Here the CDR3 reads CASSPGLQETQYF. The CDR3 DNA is TGTGCCAGCTCACCAGGGCTGCAAGAGACCCAGTACTTC. This sequence joins TRBV18 and TRBJ2-5; D is unclear. Trimming took off 2 bases at V and 2 bases at J, with 6 bases between the two ends. Germline CDR1 reads KGHSH; CDR2 reads LQKENI. The CDR3 is made up of 13 amino acids.

V gene TRBV5-6 combines with J gene TRBJ1-1; TRBD1 might be the D (6 bases). V was trimmed by 2 bases and J by 3 bases, leaving 17 bases between them. Germline CDR1 SGHDT, CDR2 YYEEEE. The CDR3 runs 16 residues. Here the CDR3 DNA reads TGTGCCAGCAGCTTCTCGGGAGGGGGTGGGCACACTGAAGCTTTCTTT. Translating gives CASSFSGGGGHTEAFF.

V gene TRBV7-3 combines with J gene TRBJ2-3, with D possibly called TRBD1 or TRBD2 (5 bases each). The germline CDR1 and CDR2 sequences are SGHTA and FQGTGA. Trimming removed 4 bases from V and 1 base from J, with 12 bases in between. This CDR3 region has 15 residues. For the CDR3, the DNA is TGTGCCAGCAGCTCTTTTGGGGGTCGCACAGATACGCAGTATTTT. Residues: CASSSFGGRTDTQYF.

The chain is built from TRBV21-1 and TRBJ2-7; the table's D call of TRBD1 was not tested on the DNA. TRBV21-1 is noted as a pseudogene. The CDR3 totals 15 residues. CDR3 sequence: CASSKPDRELYEQYF. The DNA for the CDR3 is TGTGCCAGCAGCAAACCAGACAGAGAACTCTACGAGCAGTACTTC.

The chain links TRBV19 to TRBJ2-7; 9 nucleotides line up with TRBD2. Trimming cost V 6 bases and J 0 bases; bases outside gene matches: 6. The germline V gene has CDR1 LNHDA and CDR2 SQIVND (reference sequence). This CDR3 is built from 15 residues. The CDR3: CASRLYSGSSYEQYF. The CDR3 region has the DNA TGTGCCAGTAGGCTGTATAGCGGGAGCTCCTACGAGCAGTACTTC. The variable domain in full, completed from reference TRBV19 and TRBJ2-7, reads DGGITQSPKYLFRKEGQNVTLSCEQNLNHDAMYWYRQDPGQGLRLIYYSQIVNDFQKGDIAEGYSVSREKKESFPLTVTSAQKNPTAFYLCASRLYSGSSYEQYFGPGTRLTVT.

V and J are TRBV6-1 and TRBJ1-4; D is uncertain. V shed 2 bases and J shed 4 bases, with 8 bases lying between them. Germline V lookup: CDR1 MNHNS, CDR2 SASEGT. This CDR3 comprises 14 residues. Written as DNA, the CDR3 is TGTGCCAGCAGTGAACGGGTAGATAATGAAAAACTGTTTTTT. Its protein is CASSERVDNEKLFF.

The chain uses TRBV4-1 and TRBJ1-2; 8 bases match TRBD1. Germline CDR1 reads MGHRA; CDR2 reads YSYEKL. There are 15 residues in the CDR3. Trimming took 5 bases from V and 7 from J; bases not matched to a gene: 12. Here the CDR3 reads CASSYPFQGAIGYTF. The CDR3 nucleotides read TGCGCCAGCAGCTATCCTTTCCAGGGGGCGATTGGCTACACCTTC.

V is TRBV20-1 and J is TRBJ1-1, with 7 positions matching TRBD1. The V gene end was trimmed by 3 bases and the J gene end by 8 bases; junction bases not matched to a gene: 3. Germline V lookup: CDR1 DFQATT, CDR2 SNEGSKA (reference sequence). This CDR3 is built from 11 residues. The CDR3 loop reads CSASPTGEAFF. CDR3 bases: TGCAGTGCTAGCCCGACAGGGGAAGCTTTCTTT.

This clone was seen a single time. The chain links TRBV19 to TRBJ2-2; no definite D call. The V gene lost 9 bases and the J gene lost 6 bases, with 20 bases spanning the gap. CDR3 length: 15 residues. Germline V gene sequence: CDR1 LNHDA, CDR2 SQIVND (reference sequence). The CDR3 DNA is TGTGCCAGCACCCCCCGGGCGGCTGTCCCCGGGGAGCTGTTTTTT. The encoded protein is CASTPRAAVPGELFF.

The rearrangement uses TRBV2 and TRBJ1-4, with D uncertain. The V gene lost 6 bases and the J gene lost 8 bases, with 13 bases spanning the gap. Per the germline V gene, CDR1 is SNHLY and CDR2 is FYNNEI. The CDR3 has 13 amino acids. CDR3 bases: TGTGCCAGCAGGGGAACTCCGAGGGAAAAACTGTTTTTT. Its translation is CASRGTPREKLFF.

In this sample, this clone turned up a few times. The rearrangement uses TRBV5-6 and TRBJ1-6; TRBD1 aligns across 9 bases. The ends lost 0 bases at V and 10 bases at J; junction bases unmatched: 5. The CDR3 spans 15 residues. Germline V gene sequence: CDR1 SGHDT, CDR2 YYEEEE. Written as DNA, the CDR3 is TGTGCCAGCAGCTTGGGACAGGGGGTCGACTCACCCCTCCACTTT. Its translation is CASSLGQGVDSPLHF.

This clone was observed a handful of times. V usage is TRBV28 and J usage is TRBJ2-1; TRBD2 is a possible D gene (6 bases). CDR3 length equals 12 residues. In germline, CDR1 is MDHEN, CDR2 SYDVKM. The V and J ends lost 6 bases and 8 bases respectively, with 11 bases between them. CDR3 protein: CASREGRDEQFF. As DNA, the CDR3 is TGTGCCAGCAGGGAGGGAAGGGATGAGCAGTTCTTC.

This clone was detected only a few times. The chain couples TRBV19 to TRBJ2-5, with 7 nucleotides matching TRBD2. The CDR3 sequence is 15 residues long. Per the germline V gene, CDR1 is LNHDA and CDR2 is SQIVND (reference sequence). Unmatched junction bases numbered 8, after V lost 3 bases and J lost 4 bases. The DNA of the CDR3 is TGTGCCAGTAGTATTTTTGCGGGAGCGGGAGAGACCCAGTACTTC. Its translation is CASSIFAGAGETQYF.

V gene TRBV30 combines with J gene TRBJ2-2; D is uncertain. V shed 3 bases and J shed 5 bases, with 4 bases lying between them. The germline gives CDR1 GTSNPN, CDR2 SVGIG (reference sequence). CDR3 length equals 11 residues. CDR3 sequence: CAWSVTGELFF. The CDR3 coding sequence is TGTGCCTGGAGCGTTACCGGGGAGCTGTTTTTT.

The chain carries TRBV10-3 and TRBJ1-3, with TRBD1 matching 7 bases. This CDR3 has 15 residues. Germline V gene sequence: CDR1 ENHRY, CDR2 SYGVKD. Losses at the gene ends were 3 bases for V and 4 bases for J; bases not matched to a gene: 6. The CDR3 DNA follows: TGTGCCATCAGTGAAAAGGGGGCGAGGGGAAACACCATATATTTT. Protein sequence: CAISEKGARGNTIYF.

This rearrangement joins TRBV6-6 to TRBJ2-3, with D possibly being TRBD2 (6 bases). Germline loops: CDR1 MNHNY, CDR2 SVGAGI (reference sequence). V lost 6 bases and J 0 bases, leaving 16 bases between the germline ends. The CDR3 totals 16 residues. In nucleotides, the CDR3 is TGTGCCAGCAGCCCTGGGGCGGGGCTAAGCACAGATACGCAGTATTTT. It encodes CASSPGAGLSTDTQYF.

The chain employs TRBV4-2 and TRBJ1-2; no clear D gene. The CDR3 covers 16 residues. Looked up from germline, CDR1 is LGHNA and CDR2 is YNFKEQ. V lost 2 bases, J lost 8 bases, and 21 bases lay in between. CDR3 sequence reads: CASSQQSSEGGGGYTF. The CDR3 nucleotides read TGTGCCAGCAGCCAACAGTCCTCGGAGGGAGGAGGGGGCTACACCTTC.

The chain has TRBV2 and TRBJ1-5, with D maybe TRBD1 (6 bases). V lost 5 bases, J lost 2 bases, and 16 bases lay in between. CDR3 length equals 16 residues. CDR1 and CDR2 from the germline V gene are SNHLY and FYNNEI. CDR3 amino acids: CASSYREPLGNQPQHF. The CDR3 bases are TGTGCCAGCAGTTACAGGGAACCGCTCGGCAATCAGCCCCAGCATTTT.

The chain recombines TRBV5-8 with TRBJ2-7, with a possible D match to TRBD2 (5 bases). Germline V gene sequence: CDR1 SGHTS, CDR2 YDEGEE. The CDR3 length is 16 residues. V dropped 0 bases and J dropped 5 bases, with 18 bases sitting between them. This CDR3 is CASSLAPWSEGDEQYF. CDR3 sequence (DNA): TGTGCCAGCAGCTTGGCCCCCTGGAGCGAGGGCGACGAGCAGTACTTC.

The V and J genes are TRBV4-2 and TRBJ1-6; D may be TRBD1 (6 bases). The V gene's germline CDR1 is LGHNA and CDR2 YNFKEQ. V shed 4 bases and J shed 5 bases, with 12 bases lying between them. This CDR3 has 15 amino acids. The CDR3 spells CASSPVEGDNSPLHF. The CDR3 DNA reads as TGTGCCAGCAGCCCGGTGGAGGGGGATAATTCACCCCTCCACTTT.

J is TRBJ2-5 and V is TRBV18; D is perhaps TRBD1 (5 bases). V gave up 1 base and J gave up 4 bases, with 10 bases separating them. The CDR3 runs 14 residues. CDR1 KGHSH and CDR2 LQKENI come from the germline V gene. CDR3 sequence reads: CASSPQGYAETQYF. DNA for the CDR3: TGTGCCAGCTCACCACAGGGGTACGCAGAGACCCAGTACTTC.

This chain links TRBV4-2 with TRBJ1-4; TRBD1 might be the D (5 bases). Trimming shortened V by 0 bases and J by 4 bases, and 9 bases separated the two germline ends. In germline, CDR1 is LGHNA, CDR2 YNFKEQ. CDR3 length: 15 residues. Here the CDR3 reads CASSQDRQGNEKLFF. The CDR3, as DNA: TGTGCCAGCAGCCAAGATCGCCAGGGTAATGAAAAACTGTTTTTT.

V is TRBV30 and J is TRBJ1-4; D not resolved. CDR3 length: 14 residues. V was shortened by 4 bases and J by 8 bases, with 17 bases between the two germline ends. Germline assignment: CDR1 GTSNPN and CDR2 SVGIG (reference sequence). The CDR3 reads CAWIPYPQGEKLFF. The CDR3 nucleotides read TGTGCCTGGATTCCTTACCCGCAAGGAGAAAAACTGTTTTTT. Together with reference TRBV30 and TRBJ1-4, the CDR3 gives the full variable domain: SQTIHQWPATLVQPVGSPLSLECTVEGTSNPNLYWYRQAAGRGLQLLFYSVGIGQISSEVPQNLSASRPQDRQFILSSKKLLLSDSGFYLCAWIPYPQGEKLFFGSGTQLSVL.

The chain links TRBV6-1 to TRBJ2-3; 8 bases match TRBD2. In germline, CDR1 is MNHNS, CDR2 SASEGT. The trim removed 7 bases at V and 4 bases at J, leaving 7 bases unmatched. CDR3 length equals 14 residues. The CDR3 region is CASNPGGPPDTQYF. In nucleotides, the CDR3 is TGTGCCAGCAATCCGGGAGGGCCTCCAGATACGCAGTATTTT.